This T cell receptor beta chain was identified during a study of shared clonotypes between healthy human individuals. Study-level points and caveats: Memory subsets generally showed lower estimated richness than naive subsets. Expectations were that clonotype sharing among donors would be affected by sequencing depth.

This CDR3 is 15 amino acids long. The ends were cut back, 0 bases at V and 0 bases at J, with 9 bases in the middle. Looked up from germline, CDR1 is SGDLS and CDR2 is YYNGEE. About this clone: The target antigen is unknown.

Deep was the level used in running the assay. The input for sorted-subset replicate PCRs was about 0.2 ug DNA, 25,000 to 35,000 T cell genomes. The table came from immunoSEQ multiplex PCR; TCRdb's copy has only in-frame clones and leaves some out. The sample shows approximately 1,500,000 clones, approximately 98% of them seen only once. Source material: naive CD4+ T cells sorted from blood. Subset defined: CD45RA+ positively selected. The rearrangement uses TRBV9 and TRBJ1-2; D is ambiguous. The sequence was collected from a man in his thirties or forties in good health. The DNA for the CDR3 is TGTGCCAGCAGCGTAGCCCCCGAAGCTAACTATGGCTACACCTTC. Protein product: CASSVAPEANYGYTF.